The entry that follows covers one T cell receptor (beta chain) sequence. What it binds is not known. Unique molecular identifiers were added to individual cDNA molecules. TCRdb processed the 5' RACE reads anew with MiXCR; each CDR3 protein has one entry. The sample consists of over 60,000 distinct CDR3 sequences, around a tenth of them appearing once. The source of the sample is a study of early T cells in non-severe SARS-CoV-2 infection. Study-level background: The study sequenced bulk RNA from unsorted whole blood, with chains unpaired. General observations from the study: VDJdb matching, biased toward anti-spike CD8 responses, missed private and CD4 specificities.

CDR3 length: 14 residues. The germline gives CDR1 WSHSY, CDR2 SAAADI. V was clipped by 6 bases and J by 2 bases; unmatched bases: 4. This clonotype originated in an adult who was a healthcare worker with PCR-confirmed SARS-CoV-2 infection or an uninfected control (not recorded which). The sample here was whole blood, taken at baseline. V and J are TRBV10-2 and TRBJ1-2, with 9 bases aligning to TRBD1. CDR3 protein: CASSSGQGNYGYTF. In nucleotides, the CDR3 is TGCGCCAGCAGCTCGGGACAGGGCAACTATGGCTACACCTTC.